The source of this T cell receptor beta chain is a study of blood T cell repertoires in COVID-19. Looking at the study overall: PBMCs, B-cell-depleted T cells, or T cells were the source of the cDNA or gDNA that made up the material.

The V gene end was trimmed by 2 bases and the J gene end by 3 bases; junction bases not matched to a gene: 9. The CDR3 is 17 residues long. The germline V gene has CDR1 MDHEN and CDR2 SYDVKM. This table comes from immunoSEQ multiplex PCR, and its TCRdb copy is limited to in-frame clones, with some not included. This sample has some 150,000 clones; about four fifths occur once, and the top ten carry roughly 2%. This clonotype originated in a man between 65 and 79 years old with acute or convalescent COVID-19. Sequenced input: peripheral blood. The rearrangement links TRBV28 to TRBJ2-2; 7 bases are a match to TRBD2. The CDR3 loop reads CASSLIAGTTHTGELFF. The CDR3 DNA follows: TGTGCCAGCAGTTTAATAGCCGGGACTACTCACACCGGGGAGCTGTTTTTT.